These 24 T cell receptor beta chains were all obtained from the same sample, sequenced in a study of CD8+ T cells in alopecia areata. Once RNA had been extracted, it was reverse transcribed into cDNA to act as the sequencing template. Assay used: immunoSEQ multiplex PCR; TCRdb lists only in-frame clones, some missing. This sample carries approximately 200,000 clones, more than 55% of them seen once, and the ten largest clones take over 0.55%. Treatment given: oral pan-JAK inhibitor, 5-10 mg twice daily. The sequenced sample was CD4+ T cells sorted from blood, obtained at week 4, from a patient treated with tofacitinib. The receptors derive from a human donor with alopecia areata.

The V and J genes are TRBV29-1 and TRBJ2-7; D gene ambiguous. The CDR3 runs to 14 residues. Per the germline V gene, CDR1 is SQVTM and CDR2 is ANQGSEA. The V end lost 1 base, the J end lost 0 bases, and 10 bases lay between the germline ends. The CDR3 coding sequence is TGCAGCGTTGAAGGGGCCCGTGGCTCCTACGAGCAGTACTTC. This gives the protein CSVEGARGSYEQYF.

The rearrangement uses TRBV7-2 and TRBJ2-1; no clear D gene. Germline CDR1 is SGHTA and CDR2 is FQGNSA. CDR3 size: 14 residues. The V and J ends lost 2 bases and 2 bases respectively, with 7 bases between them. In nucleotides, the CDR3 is TGTGCCAGCAGCTTACTTTCCCCCTACAATGAGCAGTTCTTC. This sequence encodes CASSLLSPYNEQFF.

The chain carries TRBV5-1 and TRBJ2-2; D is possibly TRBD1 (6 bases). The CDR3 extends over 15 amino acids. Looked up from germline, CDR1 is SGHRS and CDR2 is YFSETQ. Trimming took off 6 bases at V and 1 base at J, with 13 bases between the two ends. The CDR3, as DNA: TGCGCCAGCACCCAGGGACATATGAACACCGGGGAGCTGTTTTTT. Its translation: CASTQGHMNTGELFF.

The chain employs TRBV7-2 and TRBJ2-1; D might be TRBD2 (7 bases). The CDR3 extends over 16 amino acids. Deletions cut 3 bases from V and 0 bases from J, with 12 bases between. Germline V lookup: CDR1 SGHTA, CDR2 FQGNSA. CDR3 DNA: TGTGCCAGCAGCTTGGGAGGGGGTGGCTCCTACAATGAGCAGTTCTTC. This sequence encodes CASSLGGGGSYNEQFF.

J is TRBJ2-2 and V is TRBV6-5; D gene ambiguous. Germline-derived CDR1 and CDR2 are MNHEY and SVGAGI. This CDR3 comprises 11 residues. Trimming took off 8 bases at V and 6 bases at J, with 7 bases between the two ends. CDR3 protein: CASGLAGELFF. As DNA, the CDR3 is TGTGCCAGCGGGCTGGCCGGGGAGCTGTTTTTT.

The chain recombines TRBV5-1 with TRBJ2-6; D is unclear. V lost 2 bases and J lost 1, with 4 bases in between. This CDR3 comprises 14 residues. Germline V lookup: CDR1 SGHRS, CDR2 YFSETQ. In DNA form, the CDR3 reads TGCGCCAGCAGCTTAGTGTCTGGGGCCAACGTCCTGACTTTC. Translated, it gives CASSLVSGANVLTF.

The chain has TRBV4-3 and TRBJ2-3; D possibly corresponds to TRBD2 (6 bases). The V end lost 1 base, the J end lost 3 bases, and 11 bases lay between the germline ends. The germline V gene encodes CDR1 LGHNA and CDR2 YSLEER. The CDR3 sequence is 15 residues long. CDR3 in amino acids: CASSQVGGPTDTQYF. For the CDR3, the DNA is TGCGCCAGCAGCCAAGTGGGAGGTCCGACAGATACGCAGTATTTT.

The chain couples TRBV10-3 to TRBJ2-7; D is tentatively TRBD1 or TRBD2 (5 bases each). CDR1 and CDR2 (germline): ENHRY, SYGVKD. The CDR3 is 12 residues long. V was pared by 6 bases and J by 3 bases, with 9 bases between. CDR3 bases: TGTGCCATCAGGGGACCAAACTACGAGCAGTACTTC. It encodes CAIRGPNYEQYF.

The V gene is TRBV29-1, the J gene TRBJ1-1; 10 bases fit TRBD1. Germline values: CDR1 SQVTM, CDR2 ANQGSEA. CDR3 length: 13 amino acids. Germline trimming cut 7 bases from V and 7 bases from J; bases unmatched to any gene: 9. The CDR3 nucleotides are TGCAGCGCTGGACAGGGGGATTTGGGTGAAGCTTTCTTT. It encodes CSAGQGDLGEAFF.

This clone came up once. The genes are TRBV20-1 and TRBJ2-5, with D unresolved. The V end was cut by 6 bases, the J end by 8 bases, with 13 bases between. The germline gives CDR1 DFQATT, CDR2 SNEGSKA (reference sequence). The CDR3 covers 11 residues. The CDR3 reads CSASHSSTQYF. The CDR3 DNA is TGCAGTGCCAGCCATTCATCAACCCAGTACTTC.

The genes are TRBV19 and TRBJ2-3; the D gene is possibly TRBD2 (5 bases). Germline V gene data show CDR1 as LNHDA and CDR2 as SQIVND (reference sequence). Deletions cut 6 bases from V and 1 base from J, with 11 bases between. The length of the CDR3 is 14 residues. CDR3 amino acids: CASSPPAGTDTQYF. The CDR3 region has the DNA TGTGCCAGTAGCCCCCCAGCGGGCACAGATACGCAGTATTTT.

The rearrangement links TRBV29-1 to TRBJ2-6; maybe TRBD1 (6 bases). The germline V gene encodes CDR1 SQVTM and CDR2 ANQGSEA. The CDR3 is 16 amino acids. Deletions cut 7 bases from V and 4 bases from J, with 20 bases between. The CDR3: CSAGTPAPRGANVLTF. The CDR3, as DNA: TGCAGCGCCGGGACACCCGCCCCAAGAGGGGCCAACGTCCTGACTTTC.

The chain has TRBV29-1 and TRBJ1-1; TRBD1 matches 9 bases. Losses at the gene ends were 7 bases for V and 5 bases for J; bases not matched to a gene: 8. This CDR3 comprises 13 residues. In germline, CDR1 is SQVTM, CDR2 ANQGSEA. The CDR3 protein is CSGGGDRVTEAFF. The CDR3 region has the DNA TGCAGCGGCGGAGGGGACAGGGTTACTGAAGCTTTCTTT. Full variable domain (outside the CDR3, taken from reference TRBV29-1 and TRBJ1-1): SAVISQKPSRDICQRGTSLTIQCQVDSQVTMMFWYRQQPGQSLTLIATANQGSEATYESGFVIDKFPISRPNLTFSTLTVSNMSPEDSSIYLCSGGGDRVTEAFFGQGTRLTVV.

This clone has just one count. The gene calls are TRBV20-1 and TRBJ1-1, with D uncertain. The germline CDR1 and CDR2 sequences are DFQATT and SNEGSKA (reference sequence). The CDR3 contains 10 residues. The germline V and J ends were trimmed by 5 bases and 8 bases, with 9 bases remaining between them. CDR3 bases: TGCAGTGCTCCGATAAGGGAAGCTTTCTTT. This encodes CSAPIREAFF.

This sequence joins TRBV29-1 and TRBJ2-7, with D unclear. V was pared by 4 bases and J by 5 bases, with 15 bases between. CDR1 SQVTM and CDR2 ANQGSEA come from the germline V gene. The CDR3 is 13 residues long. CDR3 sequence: CSVARRALNEQYF. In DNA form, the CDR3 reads TGCAGCGTTGCGCGTCGCGCCCTCAACGAGCAGTACTTC.

The CDR3 DNA reads TGTGCCTGGAGTACGGGGACAGGGGCTCATCATGAGCAGTTCTTC. It encodes CAWSTGTGAHHEQFF. The chain couples TRBV30 to TRBJ2-1; 10 bases match TRBD1. The CDR3 totals 15 residues. Germline V gene sequence: CDR1 GTSNPN, CDR2 SVGIG (reference sequence). With V trimmed by 2 bases and J by 8 bases, 9 bases remained unmatched.

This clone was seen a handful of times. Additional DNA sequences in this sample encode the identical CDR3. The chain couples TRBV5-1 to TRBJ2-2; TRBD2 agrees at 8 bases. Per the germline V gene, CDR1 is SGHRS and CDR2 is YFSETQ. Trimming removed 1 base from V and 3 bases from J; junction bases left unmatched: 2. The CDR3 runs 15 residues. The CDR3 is CASSLTSGHTGELFF. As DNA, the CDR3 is TGCGCCAGCAGCTTGACTAGCGGACACACCGGGGAGCTGTTTTTT.

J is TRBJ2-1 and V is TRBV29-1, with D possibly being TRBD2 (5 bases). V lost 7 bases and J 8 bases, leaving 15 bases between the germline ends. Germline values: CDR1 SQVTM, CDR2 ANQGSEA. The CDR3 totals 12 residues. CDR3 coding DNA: TGCAGCGCGAATGACGGAGGCGATGAGCAGTTCTTC. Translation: CSANDGGDEQFF.

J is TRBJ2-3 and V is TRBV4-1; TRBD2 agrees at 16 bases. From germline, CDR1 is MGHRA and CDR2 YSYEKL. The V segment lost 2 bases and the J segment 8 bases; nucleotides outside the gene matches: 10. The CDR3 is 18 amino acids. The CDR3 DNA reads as TGCGCCAGCAGCCAAAACTCGGGACTAGCGGGAGGGCTCGGTACGCAGTATTTT. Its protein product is CASSQNSGLAGGLGTQYF.

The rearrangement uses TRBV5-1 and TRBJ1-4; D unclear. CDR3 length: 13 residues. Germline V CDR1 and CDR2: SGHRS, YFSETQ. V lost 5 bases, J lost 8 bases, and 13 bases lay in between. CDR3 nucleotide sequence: TGCGCCAGCAGTTTCTCCATTGGAGAAAAACTGTTTTTT. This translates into CASSFSIGEKLFF.

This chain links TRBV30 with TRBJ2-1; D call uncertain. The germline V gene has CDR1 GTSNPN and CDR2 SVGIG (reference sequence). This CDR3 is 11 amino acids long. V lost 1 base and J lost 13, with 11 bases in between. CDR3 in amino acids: CAWSGRLTQFF. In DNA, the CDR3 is TGTGCCTGGAGTGGTCGTCTTACTCAGTTCTTC. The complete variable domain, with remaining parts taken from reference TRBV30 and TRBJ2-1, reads SQTIHQWPATLVQPVGSPLSLECTVEGTSNPNLYWYRQAAGRGLQLLFYSVGIGQISSEVPQNLSASRPQDRQFILSSKKLLLSDSGFYLCAWSGRLTQFFGPGTRLTVL.

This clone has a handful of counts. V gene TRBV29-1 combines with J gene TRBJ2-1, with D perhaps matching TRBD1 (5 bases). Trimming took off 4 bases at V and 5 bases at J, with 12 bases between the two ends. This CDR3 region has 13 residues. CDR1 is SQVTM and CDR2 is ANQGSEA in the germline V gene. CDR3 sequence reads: CSVVKTAHNEQFF. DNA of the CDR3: TGCAGCGTTGTAAAGACAGCTCACAATGAGCAGTTCTTC.

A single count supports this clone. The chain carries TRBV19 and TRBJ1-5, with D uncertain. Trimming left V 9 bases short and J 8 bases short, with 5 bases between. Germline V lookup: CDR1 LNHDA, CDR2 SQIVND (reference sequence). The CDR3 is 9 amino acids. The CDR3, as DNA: TGTGCCAGCGGGGAGCCCCAGCATTTT. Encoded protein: CASGEPQHF.

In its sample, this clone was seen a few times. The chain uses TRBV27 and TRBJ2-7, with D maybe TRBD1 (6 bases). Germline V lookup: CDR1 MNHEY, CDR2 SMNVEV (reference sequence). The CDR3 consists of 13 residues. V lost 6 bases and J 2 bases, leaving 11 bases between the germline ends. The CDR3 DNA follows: TGTGCCAGCAGCAGAGGGGGAGCCTACGAGCAGTACTTC. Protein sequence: CASSRGGAYEQYF.